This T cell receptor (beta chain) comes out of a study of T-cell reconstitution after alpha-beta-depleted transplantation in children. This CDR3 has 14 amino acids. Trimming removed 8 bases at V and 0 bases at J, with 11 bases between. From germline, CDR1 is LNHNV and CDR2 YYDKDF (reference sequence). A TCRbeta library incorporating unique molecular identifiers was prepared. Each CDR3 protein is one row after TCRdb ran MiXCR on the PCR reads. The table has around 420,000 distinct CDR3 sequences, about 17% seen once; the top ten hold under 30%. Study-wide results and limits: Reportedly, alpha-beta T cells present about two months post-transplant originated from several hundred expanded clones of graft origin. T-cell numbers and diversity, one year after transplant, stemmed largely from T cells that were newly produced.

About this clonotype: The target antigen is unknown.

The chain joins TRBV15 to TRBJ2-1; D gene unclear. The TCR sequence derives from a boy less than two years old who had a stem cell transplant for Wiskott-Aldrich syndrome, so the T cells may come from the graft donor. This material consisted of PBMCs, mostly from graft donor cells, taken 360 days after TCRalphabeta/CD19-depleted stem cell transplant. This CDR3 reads CATAAWGSYNEQFF. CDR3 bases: TGTGCCACCGCGGCCTGGGGCTCCTACAATGAGCAGTTCTTC.